The TCR beta chain under discussion was sequenced for a study of T cell responses to AZD1222 COVID-19 vaccine. Whole-study findings and limits: White British people made up most donors, females outnumbered males, and clonal diversity was possibly underestimated. As reported, nearly half of all spike-specific TCRs target variant regions that are unmutated. Recipients of AZD1222 seropositive at baseline numbered only 5 to 7. Repertoire sampling happened only post peak T cell response.

This CDR3 is built from 11 residues. CDR1 SGHTA and CDR2 FQGNSA come from the germline V gene. The assay was immunoSEQ multiplex PCR, and TCRdb's table has in-frame clones only and misses some. The sample holds about 74,000 clones, roughly 88% seen once. Turning to this clone: Its antigen is unidentified. An end of the junction differs from the germline gene, which may be a read error.

Source: peripheral blood, taken on day 0 of AZD1222 vaccination. This receptor was obtained from an adult in good health. The rearrangement uses TRBV7-2 and TRBJ1-3, with D unresolved. The CDR3: CASSSGNTIYF. The CDR3 coding sequence is TGTGCCAGCAGCTCTGGGAACACCATATATTTT.